This T cell receptor (beta chain) was captured by sequencing in a study of T cells in Graves' hyperthyroidism and ophthalmopathy. The V gene's germline CDR1 is DFQATT and CDR2 SNEGSKA (reference sequence). CDR3 size: 14 residues. The V and J ends lost 1 base and 9 bases, in that order; junction bases with no gene match: 4. RNA transcripts yielded amplified TCR beta CDR3 regions. RT-PCR in the first round (using the HTBI primer set) targeted the TCR CDR3. TCRdb reanalysed the multiplex PCR reads using MiXCR and keeps one entry per CDR3 protein. This table has 450,000 to 700,000 distinct CDR3 sequences, around 45% appearing once.

The material sequenced was peripheral blood or thyroid tissue (not recorded which). The receptor was derived from an adult woman with Graves' disease, either hyperthyroidism or ophthalmopathy (not recorded which). The gene calls are TRBV20-1 and TRBJ1-6; 9 bases are shared with TRBD1. In nucleotides, the CDR3 is TGCAGTGCTAGAGTTGGACAGGGGATTTCACCCCTCCACTTT. Translation gives CSARVGQGISPLHF.